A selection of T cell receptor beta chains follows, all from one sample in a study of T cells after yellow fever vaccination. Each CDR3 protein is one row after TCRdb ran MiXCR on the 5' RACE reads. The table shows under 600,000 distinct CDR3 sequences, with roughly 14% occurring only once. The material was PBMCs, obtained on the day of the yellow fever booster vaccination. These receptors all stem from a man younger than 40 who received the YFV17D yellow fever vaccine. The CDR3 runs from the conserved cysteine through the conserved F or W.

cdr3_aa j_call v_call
CASRRSGNTEAFF TRBJ1-1 TRBV5-1
CAWSVRTGINQPQHF TRBJ1-5 TRBV30
CASSLVGGVYNEQFF TRBJ2-1 TRBV12-3/TRBV12-4
CASSLPFLATNEKLFF TRBJ1-4 TRBV28
CASSLGSRVEVEYNEQFF TRBJ2-1 TRBV5-5
CASSTSLETQYF TRBJ2-5 TRBV7-8
CAISDGVQETQYF TRBJ2-5 TRBV10-3
CASSLGPRPNQPQHF TRBJ1-5 TRBV19
CASSAWAGANNEQFF TRBJ2-1 TRBV10-2
CASSLGQLRYSPLHF TRBJ1-6 TRBV7-2
CAAKTGTGQPQHF TRBJ1-5 TRBV19
CASSYLSETETQYF TRBJ2-5 TRBV6-2/TRBV6-3
CSSPVGRGYEQYF TRBJ2-7 TRBV20-1
CASSSVGANTEAFF TRBJ1-1 TRBV7-2
CASSLRVGTTETQYF TRBJ2-5 TRBV27
CASSQHGTGREQYF TRBJ2-7 TRBV14
CASSYRFPGQGTITQYF TRBJ2-3 TRBV7-2
CSANFYGEGNYGYTF TRBJ1-2 TRBV20-1
CSAPGVRGLMNTEAFF TRBJ1-1 TRBV20-1
CASSPSSGSDTQYF TRBJ2-3 TRBV18
CASSLVGTAEQYF TRBJ2-7 TRBV7-2
CASSFQTGDNQPQHF TRBJ1-5 TRBV7-2
CASNSPNTEAFF TRBJ1-1 TRBV5-4
CSASPQANQPQHF TRBJ1-5 TRBV20-1
CASRTSLGYYEQYF TRBJ2-7 TRBV12-3/TRBV12-4